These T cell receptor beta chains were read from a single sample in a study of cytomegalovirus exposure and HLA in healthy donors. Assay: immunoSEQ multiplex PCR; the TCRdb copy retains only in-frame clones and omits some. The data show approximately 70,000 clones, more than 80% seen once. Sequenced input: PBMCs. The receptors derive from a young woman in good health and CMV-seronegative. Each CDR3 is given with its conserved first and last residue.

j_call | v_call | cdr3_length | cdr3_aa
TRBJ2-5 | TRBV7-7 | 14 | CASSLVSGQETQYF
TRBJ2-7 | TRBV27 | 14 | CASSLAGFYVEQYF
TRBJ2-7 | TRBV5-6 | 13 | CASSLGPQYEQYF
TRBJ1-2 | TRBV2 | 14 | CASSPATGPYGYTF
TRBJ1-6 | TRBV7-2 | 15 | CASSFGRQGSSPLHF
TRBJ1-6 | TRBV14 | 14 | CASSQESPVSPLHF
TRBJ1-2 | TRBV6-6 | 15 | CASSYDEGLGDGYTF
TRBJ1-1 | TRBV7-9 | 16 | CASSPGQGPRNTEAFF
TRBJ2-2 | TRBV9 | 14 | CASSVSGMTGELFF
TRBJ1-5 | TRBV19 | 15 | CASSTPGLANQPQHF
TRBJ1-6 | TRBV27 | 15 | CASRRGQGHNSPLHF
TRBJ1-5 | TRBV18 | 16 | CASSPSPGVGNQPQHF
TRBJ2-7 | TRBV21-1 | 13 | CASSETSPYEQYF
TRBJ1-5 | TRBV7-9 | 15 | CASSRDRGLFQPQHF
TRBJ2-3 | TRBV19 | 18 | CASSALGGQGARTDTQYF
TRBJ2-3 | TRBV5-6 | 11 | CASSFGDTQYF
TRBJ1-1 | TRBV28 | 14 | CASSAPAGNTEAFF
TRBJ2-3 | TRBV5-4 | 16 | CASSLVGGGAKDTQYF
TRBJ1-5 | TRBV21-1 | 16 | CASSMTRDSRNQPQHF
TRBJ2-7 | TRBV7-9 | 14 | CASSFGTGTYEQYF
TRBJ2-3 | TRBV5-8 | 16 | CASSLGTSSPSDTQYF
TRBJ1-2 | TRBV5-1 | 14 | CASSSGTGPYGYTF
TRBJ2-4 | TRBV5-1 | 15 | CASSQGQGAKNIQYF
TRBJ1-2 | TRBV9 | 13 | CASSIDGNYGYTF
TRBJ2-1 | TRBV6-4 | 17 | CASSDSGFAGVNNEQFF
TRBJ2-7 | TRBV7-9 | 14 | CSSSQDYKPYEQYF
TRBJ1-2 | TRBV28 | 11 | CASKEENGYTF
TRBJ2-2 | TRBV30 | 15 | CAWSVVGGRIGELFF
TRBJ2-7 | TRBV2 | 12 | CASVGAPYEQYF
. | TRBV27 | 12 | CASSSSSYEQYF
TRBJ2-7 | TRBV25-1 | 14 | CASRTGTGAYEQYF
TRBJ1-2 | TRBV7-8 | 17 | CASSQTGTGGFRYGYTF
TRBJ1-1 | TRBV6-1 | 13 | CASKYPGDTEAFF
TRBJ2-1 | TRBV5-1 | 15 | CASSLGQGAWNEQFF
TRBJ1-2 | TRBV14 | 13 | CASSPRTGDGYTF